The 10 T cell receptor beta chains in this list originate from one sample, sequenced in a study of cytomegalovirus exposure and HLA in healthy donors. Sequencing was performed with immunoSEQ multiplex PCR; in TCRdb, only in-frame clones are kept and a portion is missing. The data show about 160,000 clones, around four fifths seen once. Sequencing was done on a sample of PBMCs. The receptors shown here come from a man aged 25 to 45 in good health and CMV-seropositive.

The chain recombines TRBV2 with TRBJ2-7, with TRBD1 identical over 9 bases. Trimming at V came to 6 bases and at J to 7 bases, leaving 10 bases not matched to a gene. The CDR3 has 14 amino acids. Germline CDR1 is SNHLY and CDR2 is FYNNEI. Here the CDR3 reads CASRQTGTGREQYF. CDR3 bases: TGTGCCAGCAGGCAAACCGGGACAGGGCGGGAGCAGTACTTC.

The J gene is TRBJ1-4, the V gene TRBV30; D is perhaps TRBD1 (6 bases). CDR1 and CDR2 from the germline V gene are GTSNPN and SVGIG (reference sequence). The V and J ends lost 0 bases and 6 bases respectively, with 8 bases between them. The CDR3 contains 13 residues. The CDR3 here is CAWSVQGYEKLFF. CDR3 coding DNA: TGTGCCTGGAGTGTACAGGGTTATGAAAAACTGTTTTTT.

The chain has TRBV5-1 and TRBJ2-5; TRBD1 matches at 8 bases. Germline CDR1 and CDR2: SGHRS and YFSETQ. There are 16 residues in the CDR3. With V trimmed by 2 bases and J by 5 bases, 11 bases remained unmatched. For the CDR3, the DNA is TGCGCCAGCAGCTTATACGGACAGGGTAGGGAGGAGACCCAGTACTTC. Translated, it gives CASSLYGQGREETQYF.

The rearrangement links TRBV5-1 to TRBJ2-3; a weak D match, TRBD2 (7 bases). The V gene lost 0 bases and the J gene lost 2 bases, with 10 bases spanning the gap. The CDR3 loop spans 15 amino acids. In germline, CDR1 is SGHRS, CDR2 YFSETQ. CDR3 protein: CASSLVGGATDTQYF. CDR3 bases: TGCGCCAGCAGCTTGGTTGGGGGGGCCACAGATACGCAGTATTTT.

The rearrangement joins TRBV18 to TRBJ1-5; TRBD1 matches 12 bases. The V and J ends lost 3 bases and 5 bases, in that order; junction bases with no gene match: 11. This CDR3 is 18 amino acids long. Looked up from germline, CDR1 is KGHSH and CDR2 is LQKENI. The CDR3 loop is CASSPRGTGGLQYQPQHF. CDR3 sequence (DNA): TGTGCCAGCTCACCCCGAGGGACAGGGGGCCTACAATATCAGCCCCAGCATTTT.

This rearrangement joins TRBV5-6 to TRBJ2-5; 7 nucleotides match TRBD1. V shed 5 bases, J shed 7 bases, and the junction held 11 bases outside the gene matches. Germline CDR1 and CDR2: SGHDT and YYEEEE. This CDR3 has 14 amino acids. CDR3 sequence (DNA): TGTGCCAGCAGGTACGGGACAGACTCGGGGACCCAGTACTTC. It codes for CASRYGTDSGTQYF.

The chain carries TRBV5-1 and TRBJ2-7, with D possibly matching TRBD1 (5 bases). CDR1 SGHRS and CDR2 YFSETQ come from the germline V gene. Trimming stripped 2 bases from V and 2 bases from J, with 11 bases between. CDR3 length equals 14 residues. The CDR3 bases are TGCGCCAGCAGCTTAGAGGACATTACCTACGAGCAGTACTTC. This gives the protein CASSLEDITYEQYF.

This clone appeared once. CDR3 DNA: TGCGCCAGCAGCCAGGACTCGGGTGGACAGCCCCAGCATTTT. Its translation: CASSQDSGGQPQHF. The V gene is TRBV4-3, the J gene TRBJ1-5; D unresolved. The CDR3 has 14 amino acids. Trimming took 3 bases from V and 7 from J, leaving 13 bases between them. Germline CDR1 is LGHNA and CDR2 is YSLEER.

This clone was seen a handful of times. The chain couples TRBV10-3 to TRBJ1-5, with D tentatively TRBD1 (5 bases). V was clipped by 6 bases and J by 1 base, with 13 bases between them. The germline V gene has CDR1 ENHRY and CDR2 SYGVKD. The CDR3 covers 15 residues. The CDR3 is CAISVDGHSNQPQHF. Written as DNA, the CDR3 is TGTGCCATCAGCGTGGACGGACACAGCAATCAGCCCCAGCATTTT.

The chain combines TRBV19 with TRBJ2-7, with D possibly matching TRBD2 (6 bases). The CDR3 is made up of 15 amino acids. Germline V gene sequence: CDR1 LNHDA, CDR2 SQIVND (reference sequence). Trimming cost V 2 bases and J 2 bases, with 13 bases left between them. The CDR3 is CASSISLRETYEQYF. The CDR3 nucleotides read TGTGCCAGTAGTATATCCCTACGGGAGACCTACGAGCAGTACTTC.